This entry concerns a single T cell receptor (beta chain). The CDR3 runs 14 residues. The germline V gene has CDR1 MNHEY and CDR2 SMNVEV (reference sequence). V gave up 3 bases and J gave up 0 bases, with 6 bases separating them. This specimen belongs to a study of control samples from healthy donors and cancer patients. Measured with immunoSEQ multiplex PCR; TCRdb has only the in-frame clones, and not every one. The sample consists of 100,000 to 150,000 clones, around 92% of them appearing once. The sequenced sample consisted of blood. This TCR was recovered from a woman aged 50 to 60 in good health. The chain has TRBV27 and TRBJ1-3; D remains ambiguous. The CDR3 region is CASSFTSSGNTIYF. DNA for the CDR3: TGTGCCAGCAGTTTTACAAGCTCTGGAAACACCATATATTTT.